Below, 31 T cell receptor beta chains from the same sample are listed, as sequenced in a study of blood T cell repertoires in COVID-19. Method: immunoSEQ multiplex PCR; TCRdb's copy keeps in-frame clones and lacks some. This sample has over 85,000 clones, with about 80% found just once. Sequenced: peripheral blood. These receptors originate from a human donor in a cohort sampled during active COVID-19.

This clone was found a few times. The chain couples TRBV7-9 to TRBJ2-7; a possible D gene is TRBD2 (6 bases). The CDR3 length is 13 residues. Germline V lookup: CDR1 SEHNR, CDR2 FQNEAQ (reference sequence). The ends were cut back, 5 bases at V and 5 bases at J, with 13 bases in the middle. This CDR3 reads CASSPRGGDEQYF. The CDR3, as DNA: TGTGCCAGCAGCCCAAGAGGAGGGGACGAGCAGTACTTC. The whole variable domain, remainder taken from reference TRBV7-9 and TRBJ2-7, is DTGVSQNPRHKITKRGQNVTFRCDPISEHNRLYWYRQTLGQGPEFLTYFQNEAQLEKSRLLSDRFSAERPKGSFSTLEIQRTEQGDSAMYLCASSPRGGDEQYFGPGTRLTVT.

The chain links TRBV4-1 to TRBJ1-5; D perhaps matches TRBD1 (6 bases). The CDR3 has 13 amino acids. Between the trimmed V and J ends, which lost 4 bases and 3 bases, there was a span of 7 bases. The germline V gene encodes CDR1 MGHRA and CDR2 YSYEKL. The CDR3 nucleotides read TGCGCCAGCAGCCGACAGGCCAATCAGCCCCAGCATTTT. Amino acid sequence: CASSRQANQPQHF.

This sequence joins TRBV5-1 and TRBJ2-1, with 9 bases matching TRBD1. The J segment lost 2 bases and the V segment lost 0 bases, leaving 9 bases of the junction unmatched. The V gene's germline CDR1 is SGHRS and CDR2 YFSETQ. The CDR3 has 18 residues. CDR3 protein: CASSLVGLTGGPYNEQFF. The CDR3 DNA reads TGCGCCAGCAGCTTGGTAGGGCTTACAGGGGGCCCCTACAATGAGCAGTTCTTC.

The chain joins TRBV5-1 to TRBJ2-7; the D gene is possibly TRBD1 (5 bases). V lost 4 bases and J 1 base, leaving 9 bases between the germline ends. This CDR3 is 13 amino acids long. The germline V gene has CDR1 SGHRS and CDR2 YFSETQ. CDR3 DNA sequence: TGCGCCAGCAGCACCGGACATTCCTACGAGCAGTACTTC. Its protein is CASSTGHSYEQYF.

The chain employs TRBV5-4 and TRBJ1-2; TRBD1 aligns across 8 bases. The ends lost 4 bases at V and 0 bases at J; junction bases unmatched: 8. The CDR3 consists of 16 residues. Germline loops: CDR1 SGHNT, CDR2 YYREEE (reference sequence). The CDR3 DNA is TGTGCCAGCAGCCCCTCCGGGACAGGAGCTAACTATGGCTACACCTTC. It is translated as CASSPSGTGANYGYTF.

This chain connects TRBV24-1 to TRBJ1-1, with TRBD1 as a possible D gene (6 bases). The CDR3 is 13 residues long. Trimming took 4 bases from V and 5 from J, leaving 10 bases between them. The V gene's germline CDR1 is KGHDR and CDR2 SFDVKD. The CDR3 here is CATSETQGTEAFF. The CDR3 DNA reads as TGTGCCACCAGTGAGACACAGGGTACTGAAGCTTTCTTT.

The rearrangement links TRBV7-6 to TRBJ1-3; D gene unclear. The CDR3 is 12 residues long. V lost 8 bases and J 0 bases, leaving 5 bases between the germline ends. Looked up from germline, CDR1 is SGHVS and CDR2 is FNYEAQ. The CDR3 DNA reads TGTGCCAGCGGGAGCTCTGGAAACACCATATATTTT. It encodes CASGSSGNTIYF.

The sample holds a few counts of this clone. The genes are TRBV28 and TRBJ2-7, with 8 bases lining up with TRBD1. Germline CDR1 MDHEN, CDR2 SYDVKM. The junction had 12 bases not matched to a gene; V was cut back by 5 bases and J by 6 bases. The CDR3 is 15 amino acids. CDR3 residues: CASSGWGQVWGEQYF. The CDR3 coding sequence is TGTGCCAGCAGTGGCTGGGGACAGGTGTGGGGCGAGCAGTACTTC.

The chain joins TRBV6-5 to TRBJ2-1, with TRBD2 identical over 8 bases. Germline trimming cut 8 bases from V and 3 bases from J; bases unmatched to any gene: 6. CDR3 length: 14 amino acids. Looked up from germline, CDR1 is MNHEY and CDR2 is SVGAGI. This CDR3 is CASSTGGRYNEQFF. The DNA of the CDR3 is TGTGCCAGCTCTACGGGGGGGCGCTACAATGAGCAGTTCTTC.

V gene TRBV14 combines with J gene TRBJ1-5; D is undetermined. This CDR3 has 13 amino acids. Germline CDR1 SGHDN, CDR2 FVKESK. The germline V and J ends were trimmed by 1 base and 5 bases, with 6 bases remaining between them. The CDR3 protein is CASSQGSYQPQHF. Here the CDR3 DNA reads TGTGCCAGCAGCCAAGGGAGCTATCAGCCCCAGCATTTT.

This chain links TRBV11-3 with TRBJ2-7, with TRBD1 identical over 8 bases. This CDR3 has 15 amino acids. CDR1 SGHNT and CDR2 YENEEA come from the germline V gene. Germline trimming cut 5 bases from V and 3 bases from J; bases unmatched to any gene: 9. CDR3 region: CASSRRTGSRYEQYF. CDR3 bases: TGTGCCAGCAGCAGACGGACAGGGAGTCGCTACGAGCAGTACTTC.

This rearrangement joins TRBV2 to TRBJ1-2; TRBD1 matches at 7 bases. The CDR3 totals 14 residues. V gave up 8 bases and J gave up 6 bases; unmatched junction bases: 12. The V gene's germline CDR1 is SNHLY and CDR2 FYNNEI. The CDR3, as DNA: TGTGCCAGCGTAGGACAGGCGCGAACCCATGGCTACACCTTC. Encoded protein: CASVGQARTHGYTF.

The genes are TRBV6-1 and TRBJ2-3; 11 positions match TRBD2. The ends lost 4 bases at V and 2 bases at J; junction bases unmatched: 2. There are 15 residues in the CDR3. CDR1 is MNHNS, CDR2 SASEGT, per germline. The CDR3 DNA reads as TGTGCCAGCAGTGTAGCGGGGGGGTTCACAGATACGCAGTATTTT. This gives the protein CASSVAGGFTDTQYF.

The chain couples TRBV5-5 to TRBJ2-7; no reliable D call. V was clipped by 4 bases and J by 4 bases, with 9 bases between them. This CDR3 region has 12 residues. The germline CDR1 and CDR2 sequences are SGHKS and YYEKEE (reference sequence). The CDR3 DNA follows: TGTGCCAGCAGCCCTGTGTCGTACGAGCAGTACTTC. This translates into CASSPVSYEQYF.

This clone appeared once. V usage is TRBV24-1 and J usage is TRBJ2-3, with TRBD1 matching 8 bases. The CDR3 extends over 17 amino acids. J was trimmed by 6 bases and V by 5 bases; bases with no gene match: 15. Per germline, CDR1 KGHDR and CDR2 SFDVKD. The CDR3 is CATSGGGGDRLMDTQYF. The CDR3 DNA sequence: TGTGCCACCAGTGGAGGAGGAGGGGACAGGTTGATGGATACGCAGTATTTT.

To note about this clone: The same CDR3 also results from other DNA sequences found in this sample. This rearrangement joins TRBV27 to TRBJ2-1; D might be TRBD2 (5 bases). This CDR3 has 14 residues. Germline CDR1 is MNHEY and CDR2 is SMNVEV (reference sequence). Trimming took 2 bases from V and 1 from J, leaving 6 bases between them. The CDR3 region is CASSLTGSYNEQFF. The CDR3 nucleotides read TGTGCCAGCAGTTTAACGGGGTCCTACAATGAGCAGTTCTTC.

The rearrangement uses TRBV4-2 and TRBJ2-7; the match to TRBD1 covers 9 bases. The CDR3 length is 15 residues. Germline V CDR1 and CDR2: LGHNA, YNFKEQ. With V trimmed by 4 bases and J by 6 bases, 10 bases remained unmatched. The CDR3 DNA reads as TGTGCCAGCAGCCTCGTAGCGGACAGGGGAGGCGAGCAGTACTTC. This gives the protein CASSLVADRGGEQYF.

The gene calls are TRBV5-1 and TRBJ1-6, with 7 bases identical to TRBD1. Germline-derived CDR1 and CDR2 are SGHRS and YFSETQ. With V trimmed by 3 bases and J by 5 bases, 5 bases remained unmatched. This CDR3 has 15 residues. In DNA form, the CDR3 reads TGCGCCAGCAGCTATACAGGGGCCCATAATTCACCCCTCCACTTT. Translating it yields CASSYTGAHNSPLHF.

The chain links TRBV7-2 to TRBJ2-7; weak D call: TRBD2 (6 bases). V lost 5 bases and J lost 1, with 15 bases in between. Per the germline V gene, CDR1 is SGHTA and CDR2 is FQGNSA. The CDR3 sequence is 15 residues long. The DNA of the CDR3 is TGTGCCAGCAGCCAAGGTAGGCGGGGTTCCTACGAGCAGTACTTC. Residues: CASSQGRRGSYEQYF.

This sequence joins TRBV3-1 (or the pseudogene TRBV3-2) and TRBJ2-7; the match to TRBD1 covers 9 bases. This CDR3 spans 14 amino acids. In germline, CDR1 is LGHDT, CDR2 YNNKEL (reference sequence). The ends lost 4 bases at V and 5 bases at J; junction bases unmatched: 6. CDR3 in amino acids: CASSRGQGVHEQYF. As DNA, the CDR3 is TGTGCCAGCAGCCGGGGACAGGGTGTCCACGAGCAGTACTTC.

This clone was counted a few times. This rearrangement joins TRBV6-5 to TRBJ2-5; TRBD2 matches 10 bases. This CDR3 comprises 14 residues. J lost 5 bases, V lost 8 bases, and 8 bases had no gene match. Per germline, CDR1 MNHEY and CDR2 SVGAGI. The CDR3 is CASSSGGAAETQYF. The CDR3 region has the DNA TGTGCCAGCTCCAGCGGGGGGGCGGCCGAGACCCAGTACTTC.

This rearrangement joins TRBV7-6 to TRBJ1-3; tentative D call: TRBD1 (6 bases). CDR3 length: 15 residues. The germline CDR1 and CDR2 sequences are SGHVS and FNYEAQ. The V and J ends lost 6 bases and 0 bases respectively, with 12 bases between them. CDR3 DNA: TGTGCCAGCAGATCTAACAGGGACTCTGGAAACACCATATATTTT. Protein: CASRSNRDSGNTIYF.

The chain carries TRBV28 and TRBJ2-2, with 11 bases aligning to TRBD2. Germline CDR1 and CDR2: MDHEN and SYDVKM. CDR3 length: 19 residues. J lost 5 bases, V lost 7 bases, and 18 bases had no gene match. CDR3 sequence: CASTDRASGGLLVTGELFF. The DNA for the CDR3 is TGTGCCAGCACCGATAGGGCTAGCGGGGGGCTGTTGGTGACCGGGGAGCTGTTTTTT.

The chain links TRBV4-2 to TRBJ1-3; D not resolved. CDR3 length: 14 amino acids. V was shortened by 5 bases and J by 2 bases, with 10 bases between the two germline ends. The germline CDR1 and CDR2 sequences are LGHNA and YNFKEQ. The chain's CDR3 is CASSAGIPGNTIYF. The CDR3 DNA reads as TGTGCCAGCAGCGCCGGGATTCCTGGAAACACCATATATTTT.

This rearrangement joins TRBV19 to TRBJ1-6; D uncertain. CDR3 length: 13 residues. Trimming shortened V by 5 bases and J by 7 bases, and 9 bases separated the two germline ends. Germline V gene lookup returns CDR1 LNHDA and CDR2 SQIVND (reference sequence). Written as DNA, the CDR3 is TGTGCCAGTAGTTCGATAGTCAATTCACCCCTCCACTTT. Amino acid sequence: CASSSIVNSPLHF.

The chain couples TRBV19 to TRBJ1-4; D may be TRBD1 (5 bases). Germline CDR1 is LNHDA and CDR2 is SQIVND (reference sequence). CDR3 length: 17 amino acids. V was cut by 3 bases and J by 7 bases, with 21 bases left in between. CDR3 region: CASSIGSRGDRGEKLFF. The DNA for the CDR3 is TGTGCCAGTAGTATCGGCTCTCGGGGGGACCGGGGTGAAAAACTGTTTTTT.

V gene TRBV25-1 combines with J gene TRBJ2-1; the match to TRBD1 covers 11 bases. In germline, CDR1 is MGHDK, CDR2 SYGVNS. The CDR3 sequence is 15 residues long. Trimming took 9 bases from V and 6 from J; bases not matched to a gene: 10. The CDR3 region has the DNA TGTGCCAGTGCATGGGGGACAGGGGGAATCAATGAGCAGTTCTTC. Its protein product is CASAWGTGGINEQFF. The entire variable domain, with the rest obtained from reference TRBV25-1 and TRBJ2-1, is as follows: EADIYQTPRYLVIGTGKKITLECSQTMGHDKMYWYQQDPGMELHLIHYSYGVNSTEKGDLSSESTVSRIRTEHFPLTLESARPSHTSQYLCASAWGTGGINEQFFGPGTRLTVL.

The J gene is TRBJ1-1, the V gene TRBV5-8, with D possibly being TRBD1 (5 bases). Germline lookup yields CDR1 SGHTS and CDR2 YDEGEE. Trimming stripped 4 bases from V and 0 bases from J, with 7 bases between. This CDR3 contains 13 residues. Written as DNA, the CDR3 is TGTGCCAGCAGCCGGACATTGAACACTGAAGCTTTCTTT. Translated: CASSRTLNTEAFF.

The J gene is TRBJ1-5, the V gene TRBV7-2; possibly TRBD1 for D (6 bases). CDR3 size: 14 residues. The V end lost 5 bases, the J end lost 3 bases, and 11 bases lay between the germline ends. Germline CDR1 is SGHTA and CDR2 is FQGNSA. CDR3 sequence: CASSPGTPNQPQHF. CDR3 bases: TGTGCCAGCAGCCCGGGGACACCCAATCAGCCCCAGCATTTT.

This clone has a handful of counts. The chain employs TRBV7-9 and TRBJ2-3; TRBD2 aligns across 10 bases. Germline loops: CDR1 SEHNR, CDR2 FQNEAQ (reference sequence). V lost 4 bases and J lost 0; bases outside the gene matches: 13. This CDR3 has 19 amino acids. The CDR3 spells CASSSLKELAGISTDTQYF. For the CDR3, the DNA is TGTGCCAGCAGCTCCCTCAAGGAACTAGCGGGGATTAGCACAGATACGCAGTATTTT. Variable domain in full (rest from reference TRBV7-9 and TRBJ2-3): DTGVSQNPRHKITKRGQNVTFRCDPISEHNRLYWYRQTLGQGPEFLTYFQNEAQLEKSRLLSDRFSAERPKGSFSTLEIQRTEQGDSAMYLCASSSLKELAGISTDTQYFGPGTRLTVL.

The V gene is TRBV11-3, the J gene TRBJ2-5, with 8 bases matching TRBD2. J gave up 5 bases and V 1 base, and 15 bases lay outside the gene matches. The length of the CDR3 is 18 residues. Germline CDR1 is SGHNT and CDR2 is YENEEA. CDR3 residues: CASSLARTRGGPRETQYF. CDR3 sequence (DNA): TGTGCCAGCAGCTTAGCCCGGACCCGCGGGGGGCCCCGGGAGACCCAGTACTTC.